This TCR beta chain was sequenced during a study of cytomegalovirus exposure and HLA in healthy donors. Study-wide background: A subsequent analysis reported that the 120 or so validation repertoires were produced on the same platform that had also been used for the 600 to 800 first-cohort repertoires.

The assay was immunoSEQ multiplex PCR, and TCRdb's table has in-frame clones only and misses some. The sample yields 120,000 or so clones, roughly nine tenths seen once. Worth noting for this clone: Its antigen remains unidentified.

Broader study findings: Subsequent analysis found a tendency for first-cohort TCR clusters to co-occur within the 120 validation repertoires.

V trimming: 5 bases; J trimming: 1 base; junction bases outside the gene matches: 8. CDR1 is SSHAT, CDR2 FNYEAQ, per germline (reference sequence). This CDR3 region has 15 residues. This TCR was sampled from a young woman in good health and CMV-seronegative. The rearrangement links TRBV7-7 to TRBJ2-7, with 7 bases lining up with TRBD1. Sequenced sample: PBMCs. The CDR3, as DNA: TGTGCCAGCAGCCCACGGGACAGCTTTTCCTACGAGCAGTACTTC. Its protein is CASSPRDSFSYEQYF.